This section outlines one T cell receptor beta chain sequence together with its context. Its antigen is as yet unknown. The V and J ends lost 0 bases and 5 bases, in that order; junction bases with no gene match: 2. Germline lookup yields CDR1 MNHEY and CDR2 SMNVEV (reference sequence). The length of the CDR3 is 15 residues. This sample was included in a study of cytomegalovirus exposure and HLA in healthy donors. General observations from the study: In vitro checks showed that a few CMV-associated chains really do target CMV antigens. Using the classifier, cytomegalovirus status was reportedly diagnosed with high specificity and sensitivity.

Libraries were prepared by immunoSEQ multiplex PCR; TCRdb keeps only in-frame clonotypes and omits some of them. This sample yields approximately 80,000 clones, of which more than 85% are seen a single time; approximately 3.8% belongs to the top ten. The chain uses TRBV27 and TRBJ1-3, with 9 nucleotides matching TRBD1. Material for sequencing was PBMCs. The TCR was taken from a woman between 25 and 40 years old in good health and CMV-seronegative. The chain's CDR3 is CASSLSGQGRNTIYF. DNA for the CDR3: TGTGCCAGCAGTTTATCGGGACAGGGTCGAAACACCATATATTTT.